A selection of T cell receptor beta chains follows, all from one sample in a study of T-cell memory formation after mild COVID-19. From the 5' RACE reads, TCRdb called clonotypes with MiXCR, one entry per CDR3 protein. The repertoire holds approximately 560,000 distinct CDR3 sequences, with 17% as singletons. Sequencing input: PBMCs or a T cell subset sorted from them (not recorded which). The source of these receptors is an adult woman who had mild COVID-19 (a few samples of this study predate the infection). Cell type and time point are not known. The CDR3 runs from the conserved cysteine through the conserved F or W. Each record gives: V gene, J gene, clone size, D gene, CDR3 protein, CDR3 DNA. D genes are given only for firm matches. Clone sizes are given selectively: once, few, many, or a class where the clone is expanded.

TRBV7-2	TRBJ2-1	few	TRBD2	CASSLAGGGAYNEQFF	TGTGCCAGCAGCCTGGCGGGAGGGGGGGCCTACAATGAGCAGTTCTTC
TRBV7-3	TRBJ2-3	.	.	CASSSTGLRTDTQYF	TGTGCCAGCAGCTCAACAGGGTTAAGGACAGATACGCAGTATTTT
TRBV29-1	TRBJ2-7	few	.	CSGGRGGGEQYF	TGCAGCGGTGGGAGAGGCGGCGGGGAGCAGTACTTC
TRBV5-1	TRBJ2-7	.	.	CASSRDTPYEQYF	TGCGCCAGCAGCCGGGACACCCCCTACGAGCAGTACTTC
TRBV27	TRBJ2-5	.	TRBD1	CASSPTTTWTGKETQYF	TGTGCCAGCAGTCCGACGACGACCTGGACAGGGAAAGAGACCCAGTACTTC
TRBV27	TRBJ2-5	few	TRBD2	CASSPRRLATERETQYF	TGTGCCAGCAGTCCTCGGCGACTAGCTACTGAAAGGGAGACCCAGTACTTC
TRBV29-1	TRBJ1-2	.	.	CSVGSAGYTF	TGCAGCGTTGGTTCGGCTGGCTACACCTTC
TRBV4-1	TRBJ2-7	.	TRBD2	CASSQGGTSSYEQYF	TGCGCCAGCAGCCAGGGGGGGACTAGCTCCTACGAGCAGTACTTC
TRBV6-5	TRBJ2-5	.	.	CASSYTAGTKETQYF	TGTGCCAGCAGTTACACAGCTGGGACGAAAGAGACCCAGTACTTC
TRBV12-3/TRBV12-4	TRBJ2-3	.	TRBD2	CASSSPAGASTDTQYF	TGTGCCAGCAGTTCCCCGGCGGGAGCGAGCACAGATACGCAGTATTTT
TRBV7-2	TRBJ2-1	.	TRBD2	CASSQGLVGEQFF	TGTGCCAGCAGCCAGGGACTAGTCGGTGAGCAGTTCTTC
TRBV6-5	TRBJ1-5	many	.	CANSIAPLEVQEPQHF	TGTGCCAATAGCATCGCTCCGCTCGAAGTACAGGAGCCCCAGCATTTT
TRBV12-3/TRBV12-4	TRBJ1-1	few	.	CASSPVMGGMNTEAFF	TGTGCCAGCAGTCCCGTGATGGGGGGCATGAACACTGAAGCTTTCTTT
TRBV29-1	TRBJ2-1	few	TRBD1	CSVAAGGYEQFF	TGCAGCGTTGCCGCAGGGGGCTATGAGCAGTTCTTC
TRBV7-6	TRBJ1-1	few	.	CASSSPSGLGTEAFF	TGTGCCAGCAGCTCTCCGTCGGGATTGGGCACTGAAGCTTTCTTT
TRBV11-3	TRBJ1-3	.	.	CASSLGGTSAGNTIYF	TGTGCCAGCAGCTTAGGAGGGACCTCCGCCGGAAACACCATATATTTT
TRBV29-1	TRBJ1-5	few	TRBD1	CSVGDRGSQPQHF	TGCAGCGTTGGGGACAGGGGTTCTCAGCCCCAGCATTTT
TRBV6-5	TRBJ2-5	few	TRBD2	CASSTLPGLAGSGETQYF	TGTGCCAGCAGTACCCTCCCCGGACTAGCGGGATCGGGAGAGACCCAGTACTTC
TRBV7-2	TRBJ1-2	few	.	CASSLSAGFGYTF	TGTGCCAGCAGCTTATCGGCGGGATTTGGCTACACCTTC
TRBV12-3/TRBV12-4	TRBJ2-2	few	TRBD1	CASISAGTGSTGELFF	TGTGCCAGCATTTCGGCCGGGACAGGAAGCACCGGGGAGCTGTTTTTT
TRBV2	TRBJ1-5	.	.	CASSRSRYGNQPQHF	TGTGCCAGCAGTAGGTCTCGTTATGGCAATCAGCCCCAGCATTTT
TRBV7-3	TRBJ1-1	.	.	CASSLSVFTEAFF	TGTGCCAGCAGCTTGTCAGTCTTTACTGAAGCTTTCTTT
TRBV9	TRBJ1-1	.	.	CASSVGRSVTEAFF	TGTGCCAGCAGCGTAGGGAGGTCAGTCACTGAAGCTTTCTTT
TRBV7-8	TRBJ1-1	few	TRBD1	CASRDRGLGAGTEAFF	TGTGCCAGTCGAGACAGGGGTCTGGGGGCGGGCACTGAAGCTTTCTTT
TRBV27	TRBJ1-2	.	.	CASSFRGGSGYTF	TGTGCCAGCAGTTTTCGAGGGGGTAGTGGCTACACCTTC
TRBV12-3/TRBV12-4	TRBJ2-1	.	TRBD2	CASRQTSSLGQQFF	TGTGCCAGCAGGCAGACTAGCTCTCTAGGACAGCAGTTCTTC
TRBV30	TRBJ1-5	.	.	CAWSAAAGASNQPQHF	TGTGCCTGGAGTGCAGCTGCGGGGGCCAGCAATCAGCCCCAGCATTTT
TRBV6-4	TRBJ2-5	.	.	CASSNRVETQYF	TGTGCCAGCAGTAACAGGGTAGAGACCCAGTACTTC
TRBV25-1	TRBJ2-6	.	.	CASSDMDLAPNSGANVLTF	TGTGCCAGCAGTGACATGGACTTAGCGCCGAACTCTGGGGCCAACGTCCTGACTTTC
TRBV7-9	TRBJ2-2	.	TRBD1	CASSETGEFTGELFF	TGTGCCAGCAGCGAGACAGGGGAGTTCACCGGGGAGCTGTTTTTT
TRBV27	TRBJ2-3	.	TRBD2	CASSQGLANPLTDTQYF	TGTGCCAGCAGCCAAGGACTAGCGAACCCCCTCACAGATACGCAGTATTTT